These 30 T cell receptor beta chains were sequenced from one sample in a study of CD4 T cells in relation to SARS-CoV-2 and coronaviruses. Here immunoSEQ multiplex PCR was the method, and the copy in TCRdb shows in-frame clones only, minus some. The sample consists of roughly 25,000 clones, 76% of them appearing once. Antigens of these TCRs are unknown. Unexposed donor CD4+ T cells date from about 2011-2018, before the COVID-19 pandemic. The cells were cultured for around ten days before CD4+ T cells were isolated. The sequenced material came from CD4+ T cells from PBMCs, cultured in vitro. The origin of the receptors is a human donor in good health.

The V and J genes are TRBV4-1 and TRBJ2-7, with a weak D call TRBD2 (6 bases). The germline V and J ends were trimmed by 2 bases and 5 bases, with 13 bases remaining between them. Germline values: CDR1 MGHRA, CDR2 YSYEKL. The CDR3 has 14 residues. The CDR3 DNA sequence: TGCGCCAGCAGCCAACAACGGGAGCTCGACGAGCAGTACTTC. This sequence encodes CASSQQRELDEQYF.

Here the CDR3 DNA reads TGTGCCAGCAGCCTCAGACTAGCTGGAGATACGCAGTATTTT. Its protein product is CASSLRLAGDTQYF. The genes are TRBV6-2 or TRBV6-3 and TRBJ2-3; TRBD2 aligns across 7 bases. Looked up from germline, CDR1 is MNHEY and CDR2 is SVGEGT. The V segment lost 6 bases and the J segment 5 bases; nucleotides outside the gene matches: 8. CDR3 length: 14 residues.

This chain connects TRBV7-2 to TRBJ1-4; tentatively, D is TRBD1 (5 bases). The CDR3 contains 15 residues. Trimming removed 6 bases from V and 8 bases from J, with 19 bases in between. The germline gives CDR1 SGHTA, CDR2 FQGNSA. CDR3 coding DNA: TGTGCCAGCAGAAGGGTCGACAGCCCTAGGGAAAAACTGTTTTTT. The encoded protein is CASRRVDSPREKLFF.

The V gene is TRBV29-1, the J gene TRBJ2-1, with D possibly matching TRBD1 (6 bases). The CDR3 runs to 13 residues. Germline V gene lookup returns CDR1 SQVTM and CDR2 ANQGSEA. The germline V and J ends were trimmed by 5 bases and 4 bases, with 12 bases remaining between them. CDR3 DNA: TGCAGCGTTCCCGACAGGATTTACAATGAGCAGTTCTTC. Protein product: CSVPDRIYNEQFF.

The chain combines TRBV11-1 with TRBJ2-7; tentative D call: TRBD1 (5 bases). There are 13 residues in the CDR3. Germline V gives CDR1 SGHAT, CDR2 FQDESV (reference sequence). V dropped 5 bases and J dropped 3 bases, with 11 bases sitting between them. As DNA, the CDR3 is TGTGCCAGCAGCGTCGGCAGGGACTACGAGCAGTACTTC. Residues: CASSVGRDYEQYF.

The chain is built from TRBV6-6 and TRBJ2-5; the D gene could be TRBD1 or TRBD2 (5 bases each). This CDR3 contains 14 residues. V lost 3 bases and J lost 4, with 12 bases in between. Per the germline V gene, CDR1 is MNHNY and CDR2 is SVGAGI (reference sequence). The CDR3 coding sequence is TGTGCCAGCAGTTATAGAGGGGTAAGAGAGACCCAGTACTTC. The encoded protein is CASSYRGVRETQYF.

This chain joins TRBV7-2 and TRBJ2-3, with D unclear. This CDR3 has 13 residues. Germline V gene lookup returns CDR1 SGHTA and CDR2 FQGNSA. Trimming took 2 bases from V and 3 from J, leaving 6 bases between them. DNA for the CDR3: TGTGCCAGCAGCTTACGGATTACAGATACGCAGTATTTT. It encodes CASSLRITDTQYF.

The chain employs TRBV10-1 and TRBJ1-2; D remains unclear. V shed 6 bases and J shed 2 bases, with 7 bases lying between them. This CDR3 comprises 12 residues. Germline V gene lookup returns CDR1 WNHNN and CDR2 SYGVQD (reference sequence). The DNA for the CDR3 is TGCGCCAGCAGAGGACGGAACTATGGCTACACCTTC. It translates to CASRGRNYGYTF.

V is TRBV7-2 and J is TRBJ2-7; the D gene is possibly TRBD1 (6 bases). CDR3 length: 13 residues. Germline V gives CDR1 SGHTA, CDR2 FQGNSA. Trimming stripped 3 bases from V and 6 bases from J, with 12 bases between. The CDR3 region is CASSLAQGLEQYF. As DNA, the CDR3 is TGTGCCAGCAGCTTGGCACAGGGCCTCGAGCAGTACTTC.

The CDR3 DNA reads TGTGCCAGCAGCCCCGGACTAGCGGGATACAATGAGCAGTTCTTC. Encoded protein: CASSPGLAGYNEQFF. The chain couples TRBV7-9 to TRBJ2-1; 12 nucleotides agree with TRBD2. The trim removed 5 bases at V and 4 bases at J, leaving 3 bases unmatched. Germline V lookup: CDR1 SEHNR, CDR2 FQNEAQ (reference sequence). This CDR3 comprises 15 residues.

This chain uses TRBV6-1 with TRBJ2-7; weak D call: TRBD1 (6 bases). The CDR3 has 15 residues. V lost 1 base and J 3 bases, leaving 13 bases between the germline ends. Germline V gene lookup returns CDR1 MNHNS and CDR2 SASEGT. CDR3 residues: CASSEEQGWGYEQYF. In DNA form, the CDR3 reads TGTGCCAGCAGTGAAGAACAGGGTTGGGGCTACGAGCAGTACTTC.

The V gene is TRBV6-2 or TRBV6-3, the J gene TRBJ2-1; 8 bases line up with TRBD1. The CDR3 totals 13 residues. V dropped 2 bases and J dropped 8; count of bases not matched to a gene: 2. Germline V lookup: CDR1 MNHEY, CDR2 SVGEGT. The CDR3 sequence is CASSYGRGHEQFF. The CDR3 DNA is TGTGCCAGCAGTTACGGCAGGGGGCATGAGCAGTTCTTC.

The CDR3 DNA reads TGTGCCAGTAGCCTCGGACCTAGTGAGTCCCAGTACTTC. This codes for CASSLGPSESQYF. This rearrangement joins TRBV19 to TRBJ2-5; D call uncertain. CDR1 is LNHDA, CDR2 SQIVND, per germline (reference sequence). This CDR3 contains 13 residues. Trimming stripped 6 bases from V and 9 bases from J, with 17 bases between.

V is TRBV7-2 and J is TRBJ2-5, with 11 bases that match TRBD1. The CDR3 is made up of 14 amino acids. The germline CDR1 and CDR2 sequences are SGHTA and FQGNSA. After removal of 5 bases from V and 6 bases from J, the junction contained 5 bases not matched to a gene. The chain's CDR3 is CASSRTGGTKTQYF. CDR3 bases: TGTGCCAGCAGCAGGACAGGGGGCACAAAGACCCAGTACTTC.

The chain employs TRBV4-2 and TRBJ1-6, with TRBD1 identical over 10 bases. J was trimmed by 9 bases and V by 4 bases; bases with no gene match: 6. The CDR3 has 15 amino acids. Germline V gene sequence: CDR1 LGHNA, CDR2 YNFKEQ. The CDR3 loop is CASSRPGQGSSPLHF. CDR3 DNA: TGTGCCAGCAGCCGGCCGGGACAGGGGAGTTCACCCCTCCACTTT.

V is TRBV11-3 and J is TRBJ2-1; 10 bases align to TRBD1. Unmatched junction bases numbered 6, after V lost 5 bases and J lost 5 bases. The CDR3 spans 15 residues. Germline V gene data show CDR1 as SGHNT and CDR2 as YENEEA. CDR3 amino acids: CASSPGQGPDNEQFF. The DNA for the CDR3 is TGTGCCAGCAGCCCGGGACAGGGGCCCGACAATGAGCAGTTCTTC.

The chain has TRBV3-1 (or the pseudogene TRBV3-2) and TRBJ1-5, with D maybe TRBD1 (6 bases). CDR3 length: 15 residues. CDR1 is LGHDT and CDR2 is YNNKEL in the germline V gene (reference sequence). The germline V and J ends were trimmed by 6 bases and 2 bases, with 14 bases remaining between them. CDR3 sequence reads: CASRGGGAGNQPQHF. Here the CDR3 DNA reads TGTGCCAGCAGGGGGGGCGGGGCCGGCAATCAGCCCCAGCATTTT.

V and J are TRBV5-1 and TRBJ1-3; TRBD1 matches 7 bases. The CDR3 totals 16 residues. The V gene's germline CDR1 is SGHRS and CDR2 YFSETQ. Germline trimming cut 2 bases from V and 2 bases from J; bases unmatched to any gene: 7. CDR3 sequence: CASSFGGGDTGNTIYF. The CDR3 bases are TGCGCCAGCAGCTTCGGAGGGGGCGATACTGGAAACACCATATATTTT.

This clone was seen a single time. The chain recombines TRBV11-3 with TRBJ2-1; perhaps TRBD1 as D (6 bases). Germline V gene lookup returns CDR1 SGHNT and CDR2 YENEEA. The ends were cut back, 6 bases at V and 3 bases at J, with 9 bases in the middle. CDR3 length: 13 residues. CDR3 region: CASSKTGYNEQFF. The CDR3 coding sequence is TGTGCCAGCAGTAAGACAGGCTACAATGAGCAGTTCTTC.

There are a few counts of this clone. This rearrangement joins TRBV29-1 to TRBJ1-1; D not resolved. The V gene's germline CDR1 is SQVTM and CDR2 ANQGSEA. The CDR3 length is 11 residues. Deletions cut 6 bases from V and 8 bases from J, with 13 bases between. The DNA for the CDR3 is TGCAGCGTAGTCCCGTTGCGGGAAGCTTTCTTT. Protein: CSVVPLREAFF.

The chain joins TRBV6-1 to TRBJ2-1; D ambiguous. The CDR3 covers 15 residues. V was clipped by 3 bases and J by 3 bases, with 12 bases between them. Germline CDR1 is MNHNS and CDR2 is SASEGT. In nucleotides, the CDR3 is TGTGCCAGCAGTGATAAGACGGAGAGCTACAATGAGCAGTTCTTC. This gives the protein CASSDKTESYNEQFF.

J is TRBJ2-7 and V is TRBV18, with 8 bases aligning to TRBD1. Germline CDR1 and CDR2: KGHSH and LQKENI. The CDR3 sequence is 15 residues long. Losses at the gene ends were 0 bases for V and 2 bases for J; bases not matched to a gene: 3. The CDR3 loop reads CASSPPGQETYEQYF. CDR3 DNA: TGTGCCAGCTCACCACCGGGACAGGAGACCTACGAGCAGTACTTC.

V usage is TRBV3-1 (or the pseudogene TRBV3-2) and J usage is TRBJ1-5, with D tentatively TRBD1 (6 bases). Deletions cut 1 base from V and 0 bases from J, with 10 bases between. Germline-derived CDR1 and CDR2 are LGHDT and YNNKEL (reference sequence). The CDR3 totals 16 residues. The CDR3 protein is CASSQGGGYSNQPQHF. Written as DNA, the CDR3 is TGTGCCAGCAGCCAAGGAGGGGGTTATAGCAATCAGCCCCAGCATTTT.

This chain uses TRBV19 with TRBJ1-3; TRBD1 agrees at 8 bases. Germline CDR1 reads LNHDA; CDR2 reads SQIVND (reference sequence). The length of the CDR3 is 14 residues. Unmatched junction bases numbered 8, after V lost 9 bases and J lost 4 bases. CDR3 sequence (DNA): TGTGCCAGCAACAGGGGGGAGACGGGAAACACCATATATTTT. Amino acid sequence: CASNRGETGNTIYF.

This chain joins TRBV3-1 (or the pseudogene TRBV3-2) and TRBJ2-1; D gene ambiguous. V dropped 1 base and J dropped 4 bases, with 5 bases sitting between them. The CDR3 spans 13 residues. The germline V gene has CDR1 LGHDT and CDR2 YNNKEL (reference sequence). The CDR3 DNA is TGTGCCAGCAGCCAAGTGGATTACAATGAGCAGTTCTTC. Translating gives CASSQVDYNEQFF.

V is TRBV27 and J is TRBJ1-5; D call uncertain. The CDR3 length is 16 residues. Germline CDR1 MNHEY, CDR2 SMNVEV (reference sequence). Trimming took 5 bases from V and 5 from J, leaving 19 bases between them. In DNA form, the CDR3 reads TGTGCCAGCAGTCTCACCCCCGTTGCCCGGGATCAGCCCCAGCATTTT. Residues: CASSLTPVARDQPQHF.

The chain couples TRBV6-5 to TRBJ2-5, with TRBD1 matching over 7 bases. The CDR3 has 14 residues. V was clipped by 2 bases and J by 5 bases; unmatched bases: 5. Germline V gives CDR1 MNHEY, CDR2 SVGAGI. In nucleotides, the CDR3 is TGTGCCAGCAGTTACGGGACAGCCCGGGAGACCCAGTACTTC. Translation: CASSYGTARETQYF.

The V gene is TRBV6-1, the J gene TRBJ2-5; no clear D. Germline V gene sequence: CDR1 MNHNS, CDR2 SASEGT. Trimming shortened V by 6 bases and J by 0 bases, and 8 bases separated the two germline ends. CDR3 length equals 13 residues. The CDR3 here is CASSIQDQETQYF. DNA for the CDR3: TGTGCCAGCAGCATACAAGACCAAGAGACCCAGTACTTC.

The rearrangement joins TRBV30 to TRBJ1-2; a possible D gene is TRBD1 (6 bases). Germline values: CDR1 GTSNPN, CDR2 SVGIG (reference sequence). Trimming pared 5 bases from V and 3 bases from J, leaving 7 bases between. This CDR3 is built from 11 residues. The CDR3 loop is CAWDRYYGYTF. In DNA form, the CDR3 reads TGTGCCTGGGACAGGTACTATGGCTACACCTTC. Filled out from reference TRBV30 and TRBJ1-2, the complete variable domain reads SQTIHQWPATLVQPVGSPLSLECTVEGTSNPNLYWYRQAAGRGLQLLFYSVGIGQISSEVPQNLSASRPQDRQFILSSKKLLLSDSGFYLCAWDRYYGYTFGSGTRLTVV.

This sequence joins TRBV19 and TRBJ1-2; TRBD1 agrees at 9 bases. CDR3 length: 17 amino acids. Germline-derived CDR1 and CDR2 are LNHDA and SQIVND (reference sequence). Trimming removed 5 bases from V and 7 bases from J; junction bases left unmatched: 17. The CDR3 reads CASSEDRGATPFSGYTF. Written as DNA, the CDR3 is TGTGCCAGTAGTGAGGACAGGGGCGCAACACCATTCTCTGGCTACACCTTC.